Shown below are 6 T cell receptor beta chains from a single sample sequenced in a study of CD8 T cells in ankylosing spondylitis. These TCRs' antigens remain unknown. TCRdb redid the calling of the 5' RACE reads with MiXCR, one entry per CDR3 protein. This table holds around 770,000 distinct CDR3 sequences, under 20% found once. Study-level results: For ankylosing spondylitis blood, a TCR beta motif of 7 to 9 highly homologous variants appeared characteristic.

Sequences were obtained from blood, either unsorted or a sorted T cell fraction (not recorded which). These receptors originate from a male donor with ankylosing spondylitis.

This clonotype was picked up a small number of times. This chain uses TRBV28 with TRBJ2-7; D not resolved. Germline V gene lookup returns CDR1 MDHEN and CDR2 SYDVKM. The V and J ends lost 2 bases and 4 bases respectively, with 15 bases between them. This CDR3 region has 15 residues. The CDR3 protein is CASSLETHGEYEQYF. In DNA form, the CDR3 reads TGTGCCAGCAGTTTAGAAACTCATGGGGAATACGAGCAGTACTTC. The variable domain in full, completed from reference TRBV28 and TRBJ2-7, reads DVKVTQSSRYLVKRTGEKVFLECVQDMDHENMFWYRQDPGLGLRLIYFSYDVKMKEKGDIPEGYSVSREKKERFSLILESASTNQTSMYLCASSLETHGEYEQYFGPGTRLTVT.

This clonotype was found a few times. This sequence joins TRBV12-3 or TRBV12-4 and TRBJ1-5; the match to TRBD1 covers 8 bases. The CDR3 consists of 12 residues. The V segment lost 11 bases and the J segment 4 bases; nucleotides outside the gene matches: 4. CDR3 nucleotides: TGTGCCGATGGACAGGGTAATCAGCCCCAGCATTTT. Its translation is CADGQGNQPQHF.

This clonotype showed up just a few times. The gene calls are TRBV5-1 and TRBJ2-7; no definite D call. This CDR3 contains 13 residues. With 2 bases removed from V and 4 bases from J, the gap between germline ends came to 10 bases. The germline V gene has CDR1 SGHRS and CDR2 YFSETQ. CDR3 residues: CASSFGSQYEQYF. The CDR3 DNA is TGCGCCAGCAGCTTTGGCAGCCAATACGAGCAGTACTTC.

The CDR3 sequence is CASSVITDTQYF. Written as DNA, the CDR3 is TGTGCCAGCAGCGTCATAACGGATACGCAGTATTTT. This chain connects TRBV9 to TRBJ2-3; D uncertain. Germline CDR1 is SGDLS and CDR2 is YYNGEE. The V end was cut by 2 bases, the J end by 6 bases, with 7 bases between. The CDR3 has 12 residues.

The CDR3 loop is CASSLSAGALMNTEAFF. The DNA of the CDR3 is TGCGCCAGCAGCTTGTCGGCGGGGGCTTTGATGAACACTGAAGCTTTCTTT. The V and J genes are TRBV5-1 and TRBJ1-1; a possible D gene is TRBD1 (6 bases). Trimming removed 1 base at V and 0 bases at J, with 16 bases between. This CDR3 region has 17 residues. Germline assignment: CDR1 SGHRS and CDR2 YFSETQ.

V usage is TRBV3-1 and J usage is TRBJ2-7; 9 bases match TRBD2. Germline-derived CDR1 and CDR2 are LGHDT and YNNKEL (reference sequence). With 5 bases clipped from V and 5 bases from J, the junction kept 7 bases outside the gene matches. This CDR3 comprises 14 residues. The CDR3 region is CASSARLAANEQYF. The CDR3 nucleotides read TGTGCCAGCAGCGCCCGACTAGCGGCGAACGAGCAGTACTTC.